This T cell receptor (beta chain) was sequenced for a study of tissue T cells after allogeneic stem cell transplantation. With respect to this clone: Its target is unknown.

Trimming pared 4 bases from V and 4 bases from J, leaving 10 bases between. CDR3 size: 14 residues. The germline gives CDR1 SGHNT, CDR2 YENEEA. The study's findings and limits: Shared clones across patients were few; motif clustering revealed tissue-specific shared signatures.

The table came from immunoSEQ multiplex PCR; TCRdb's copy has only in-frame clones and leaves some out. Here the sample spans 25,000 to 30,000 clones, around 90% being singletons. The gene calls are TRBV11-3 and TRBJ2-2; perhaps TRBD1 as D (6 bases). The sample in question was blood, obtained before transplantation. This receptor was obtained from a male donor aged 60 or older who later had graft-versus-host disease after an allogeneic stem cell transplant. CDR3 amino acids: CASSYRDGTGELFF. The CDR3 bases are TGTGCCAGCAGCTACAGGGACGGCACCGGGGAGCTGTTTTTT.